This T cell receptor (beta chain) derives from a study of T-cell reconstitution after alpha-beta-depleted transplantation in children. It was with unique molecular identifiers that the TCRbeta library was prepared. MiXCR was run by TCRdb on the PCR reads, yielding one entry per CDR3 protein. The sample shows 90,000 to 100,000 distinct CDR3 sequences, roughly a quarter of them seen only once. This clonotype turned up a few times. Its specificity is not known. Points from the study as a whole: Newly generated T cells supplied most T-cell counts and diversity one year post-transplant. TCRbeta diversity was high at day 60 in some patients (a result of surviving recipient T cells and thymic progenitors).

Sequencing was performed on PBMCs, taken before TCRalphabeta/CD19-depleted stem cell transplant. This TCR derives from a boy under 10 years old with acute lymphoblastic leukemia, due to receive a stem cell transplant.

The CDR3 DNA is TGTGCCAGCAGAAAAGGTGGGGATAGCGGGAGAAATTACACCGGGGAGCTGTTTTTT. Its protein product is CASRKGGDSGRNYTGELFF. This chain uses TRBV11-1 with TRBJ2-2, with 9 bases identical to TRBD2. The J segment lost 3 bases and the V segment lost 6 bases, leaving 17 bases of the junction unmatched. This CDR3 is 19 amino acids long. Germline values: CDR1 SGHAT, CDR2 FQDESV (reference sequence).